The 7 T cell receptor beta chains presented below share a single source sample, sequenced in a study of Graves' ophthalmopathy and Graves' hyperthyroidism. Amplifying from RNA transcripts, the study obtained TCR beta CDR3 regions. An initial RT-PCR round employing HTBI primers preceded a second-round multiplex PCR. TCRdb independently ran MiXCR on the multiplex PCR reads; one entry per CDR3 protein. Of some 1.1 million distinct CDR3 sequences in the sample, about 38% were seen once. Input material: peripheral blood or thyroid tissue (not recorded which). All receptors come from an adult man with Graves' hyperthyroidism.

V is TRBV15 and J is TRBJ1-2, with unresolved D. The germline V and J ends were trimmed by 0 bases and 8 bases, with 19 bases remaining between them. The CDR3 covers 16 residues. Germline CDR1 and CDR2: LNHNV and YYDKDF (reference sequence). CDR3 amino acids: CATSRDQVIRGVGYTF. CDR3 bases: TGTGCCACCAGCAGAGATCAAGTTATCCGGGGAGTCGGCTACACCTTC.

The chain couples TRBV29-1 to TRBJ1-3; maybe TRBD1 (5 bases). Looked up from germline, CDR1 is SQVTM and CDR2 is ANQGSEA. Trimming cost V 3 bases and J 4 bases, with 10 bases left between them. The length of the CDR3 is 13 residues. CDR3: CSVDWGSGNTIYF. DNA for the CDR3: TGCAGCGTTGACTGGGGGTCCGGAAACACCATATATTTT.

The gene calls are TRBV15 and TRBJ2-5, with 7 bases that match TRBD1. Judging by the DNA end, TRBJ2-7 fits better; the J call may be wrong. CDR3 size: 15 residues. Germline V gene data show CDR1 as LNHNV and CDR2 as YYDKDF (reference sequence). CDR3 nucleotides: TGTGCCACCAGCCCCCGGACAGGAGCGGCCTACGAGCAGTACTTC. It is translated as CATSPRTGAAYEQYF.

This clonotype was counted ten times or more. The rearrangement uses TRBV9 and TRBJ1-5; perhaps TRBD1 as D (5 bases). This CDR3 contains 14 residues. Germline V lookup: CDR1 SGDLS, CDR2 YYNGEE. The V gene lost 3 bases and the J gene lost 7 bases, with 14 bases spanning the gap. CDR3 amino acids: CASSAGGGKQPQHF. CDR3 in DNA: TGTGCCAGCAGCGCTGGGGGAGGGAAACAGCCCCAGCATTTT.

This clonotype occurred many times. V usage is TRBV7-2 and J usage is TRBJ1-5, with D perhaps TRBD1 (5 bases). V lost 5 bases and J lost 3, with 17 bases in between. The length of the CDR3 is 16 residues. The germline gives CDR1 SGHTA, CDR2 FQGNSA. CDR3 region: CASSQPPGGYNQPQHF. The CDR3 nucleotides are TGTGCCAGCAGCCAACCCCCCGGGGGTTACAATCAGCCCCAGCATTTT.

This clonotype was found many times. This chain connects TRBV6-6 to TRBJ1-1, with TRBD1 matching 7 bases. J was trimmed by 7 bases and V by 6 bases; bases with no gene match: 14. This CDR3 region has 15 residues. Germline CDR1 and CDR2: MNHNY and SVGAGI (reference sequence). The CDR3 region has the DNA TGTGCCAGCAGAAGCTACACAGGGGACGTGAATGAAGCTTTCTTT. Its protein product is CASRSYTGDVNEAFF.

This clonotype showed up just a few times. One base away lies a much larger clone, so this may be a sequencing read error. CDR3 DNA sequence: TGTGCCAGCAGTGATAGACGGGGGAAGGGAAACACTGAAGCTTTCTTT. Amino acids: CASSDRRGKGNTEAFF. The chain is built from TRBV25-1 and TRBJ1-1; D perhaps matches TRBD1 (5 bases). This CDR3 region has 16 residues. The germline CDR1 and CDR2 sequences are MGHDK and SYGVNS. V lost 3 bases and J 2 bases, leaving 16 bases between the germline ends.